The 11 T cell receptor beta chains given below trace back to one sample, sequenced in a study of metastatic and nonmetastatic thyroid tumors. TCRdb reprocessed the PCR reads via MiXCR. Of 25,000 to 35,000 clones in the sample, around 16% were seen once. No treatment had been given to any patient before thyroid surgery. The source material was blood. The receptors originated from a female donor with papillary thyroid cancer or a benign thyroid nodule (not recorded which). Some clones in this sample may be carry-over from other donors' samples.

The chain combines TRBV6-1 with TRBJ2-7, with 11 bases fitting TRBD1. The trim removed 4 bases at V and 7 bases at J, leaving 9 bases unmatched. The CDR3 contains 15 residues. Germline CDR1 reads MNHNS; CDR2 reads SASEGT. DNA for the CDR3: TGTGCCAGCAGTGTTTCAGGGACAGGGGGGTTGGAGCAGTACTTC. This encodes CASSVSGTGGLEQYF.

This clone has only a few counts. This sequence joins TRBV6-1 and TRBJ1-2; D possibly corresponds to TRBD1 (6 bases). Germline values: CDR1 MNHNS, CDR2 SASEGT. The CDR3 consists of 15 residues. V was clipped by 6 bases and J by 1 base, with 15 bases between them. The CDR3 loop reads CASSPRDKRNYGYTF. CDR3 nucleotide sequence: TGTGCCAGCAGCCCCCGGGACAAACGTAACTATGGCTACACCTTC.

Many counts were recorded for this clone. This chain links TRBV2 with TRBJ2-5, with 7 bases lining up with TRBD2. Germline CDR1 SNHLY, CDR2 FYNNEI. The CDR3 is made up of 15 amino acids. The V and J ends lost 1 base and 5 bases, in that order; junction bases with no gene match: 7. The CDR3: CASSEGGGGMETQYF. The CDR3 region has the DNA TGTGCCAGCAGTGAAGGCGGGGGAGGGATGGAGACCCAGTACTTC. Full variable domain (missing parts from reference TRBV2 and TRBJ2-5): EPEVTQTPSHQVTQMGQEVILRCVPISNHLYFYWYRQILGQKVEFLVSFYNNEISEKSEIFDDQFSVERPDGSNFTLKIRSTKLEDSAMYFCASSEGGGGMETQYFGPGTRLLVL.

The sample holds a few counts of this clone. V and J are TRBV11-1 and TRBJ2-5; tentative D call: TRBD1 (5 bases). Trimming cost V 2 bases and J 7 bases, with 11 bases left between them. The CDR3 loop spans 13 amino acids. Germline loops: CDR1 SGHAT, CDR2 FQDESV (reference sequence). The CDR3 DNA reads TGTGCCAGCAGCTTATGGGGCTCTGGGACCCAGTACTTC. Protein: CASSLWGSGTQYF.

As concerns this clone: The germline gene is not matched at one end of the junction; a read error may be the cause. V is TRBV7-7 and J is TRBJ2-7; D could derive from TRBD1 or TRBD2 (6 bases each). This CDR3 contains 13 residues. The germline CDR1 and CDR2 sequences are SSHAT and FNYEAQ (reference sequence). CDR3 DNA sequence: TGTGCTAGCAGCTGCAAAGAGGGGGGCGAGCAGTACTTC. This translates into CASSCKEGGEQYF.

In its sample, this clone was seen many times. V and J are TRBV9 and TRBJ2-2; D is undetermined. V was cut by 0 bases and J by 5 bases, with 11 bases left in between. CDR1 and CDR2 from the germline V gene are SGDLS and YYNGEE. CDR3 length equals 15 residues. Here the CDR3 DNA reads TGTGCCAGCAGCGTAGAAGGGCACATAACCGGGGAGCTGTTTTTT. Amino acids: CASSVEGHITGELFF.

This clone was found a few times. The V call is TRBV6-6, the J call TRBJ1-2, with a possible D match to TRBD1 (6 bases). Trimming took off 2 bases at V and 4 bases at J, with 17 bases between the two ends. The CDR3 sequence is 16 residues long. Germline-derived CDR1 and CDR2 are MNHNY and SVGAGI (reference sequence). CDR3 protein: CASSYPGAQVPYGYTF. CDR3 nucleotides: TGTGCCAGCAGTTACCCAGGGGCGCAGGTTCCCTATGGCTACACCTTC.

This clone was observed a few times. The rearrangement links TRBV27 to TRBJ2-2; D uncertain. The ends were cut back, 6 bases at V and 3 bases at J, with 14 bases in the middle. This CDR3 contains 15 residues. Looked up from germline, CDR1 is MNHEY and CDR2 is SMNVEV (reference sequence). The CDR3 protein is CASSPAPGDTGELFF. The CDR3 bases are TGTGCCAGCAGCCCGGCGCCTGGGGACACCGGGGAGCTGTTTTTT.

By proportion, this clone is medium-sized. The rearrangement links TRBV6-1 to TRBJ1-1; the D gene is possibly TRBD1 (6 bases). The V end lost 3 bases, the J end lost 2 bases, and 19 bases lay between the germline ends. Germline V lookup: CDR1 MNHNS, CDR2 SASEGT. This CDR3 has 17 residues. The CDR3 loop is CASSDLTGPQRNTEAFF. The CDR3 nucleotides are TGTGCCAGCAGTGACCTGACAGGACCGCAAAGAAACACTGAAGCTTTCTTT.

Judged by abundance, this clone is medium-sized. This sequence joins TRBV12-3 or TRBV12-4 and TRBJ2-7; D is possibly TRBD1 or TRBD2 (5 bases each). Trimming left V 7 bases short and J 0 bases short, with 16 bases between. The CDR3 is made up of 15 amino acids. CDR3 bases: TGTGCCAGCACCCCCTTCGGGGCGAGCTCCTACGAGCAGTACTTC. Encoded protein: CASTPFGASSYEQYF.

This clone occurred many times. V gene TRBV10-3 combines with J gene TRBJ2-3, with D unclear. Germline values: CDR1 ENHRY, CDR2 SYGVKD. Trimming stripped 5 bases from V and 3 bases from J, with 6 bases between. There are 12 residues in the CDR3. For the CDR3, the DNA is TGTGCCATCAGTACCGGGACAGATACGCAGTATTTT. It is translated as CAISTGTDTQYF.